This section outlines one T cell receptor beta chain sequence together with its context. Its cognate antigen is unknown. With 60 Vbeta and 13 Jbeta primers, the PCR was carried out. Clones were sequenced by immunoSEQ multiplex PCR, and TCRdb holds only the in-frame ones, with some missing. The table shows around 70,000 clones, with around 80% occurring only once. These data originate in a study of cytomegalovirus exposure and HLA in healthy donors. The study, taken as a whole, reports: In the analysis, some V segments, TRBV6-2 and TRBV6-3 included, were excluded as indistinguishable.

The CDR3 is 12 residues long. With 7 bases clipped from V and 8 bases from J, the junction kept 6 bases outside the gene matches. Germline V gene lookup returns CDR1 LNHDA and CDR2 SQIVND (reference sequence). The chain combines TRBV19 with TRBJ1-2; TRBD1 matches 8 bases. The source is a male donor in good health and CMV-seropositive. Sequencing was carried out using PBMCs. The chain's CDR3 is CASTRTGRGYTF. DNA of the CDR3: TGTGCCAGTACTCGGACAGGGAGAGGCTACACCTTC.